These 24 T cell receptor beta chains share one sample of origin, sequenced in a study of shared clonotypes between healthy human individuals. CD45RO-negative, CCR7-selected cells formed the naive CD8 fraction, which excluded terminally differentiated effector memory CD45RA+ cells. The protocol was immunoSEQ multiplex PCR, while the TCRdb copy is restricted to in-frame clones and leaves out a portion. The profile covers over 2,000,000 clones, with 93% appearing a single time and 1.5% to 2% taken by the ten largest. The sample comprised naive CD8+ T cells from PBMCs. Receptors were obtained from a man between 18 and 29 years old in good health. Some clones in this sample may be carry-over from other donors' samples.

This chain connects TRBV18 to TRBJ2-1; D gene uncertain. The germline gives CDR1 KGHSH, CDR2 LQKENI. CDR3 size: 16 residues. V was cut by 3 bases and J by 0 bases, with 12 bases left in between. This CDR3 is CASSPQTRSSYNEQFF. The CDR3 nucleotides read TGTGCCAGCTCACCCCAAACGCGGAGCTCCTACAATGAGCAGTTCTTC. The full variable domain, completed using reference TRBV18 and TRBJ2-1, is NAGVMQNPRHLVRRRGQEARLRCSPMKGHSHVYWYRQLPEEGLKFMVYLQKENIIDESGMPKERFSAEFPKEGPSILRIQQVVRGDSAAYFCASSPQTRSSYNEQFFGPGTRLTVL.

The chain couples TRBV15 to TRBJ1-4; TRBD1 is a possible D gene (6 bases). Trimming cost V 3 bases and J 13 bases, with 12 bases left between them. In germline, CDR1 is LNHNV, CDR2 YYDKDF (reference sequence). The CDR3 has 12 amino acids. The chain's CDR3 is CATSRTTGRLFF. The CDR3 DNA sequence: TGTGCCACCAGCAGGACAACAGGGAGACTGTTTTTT.

This chain links TRBV4-3 with TRBJ2-7; 7 bases match TRBD1. V lost 0 bases to trimming and J lost 3 bases; unmatched junction nucleotides: 5. The CDR3 sequence is 15 residues long. Per the germline V gene, CDR1 is LGHNA and CDR2 is YSLEER. CDR3 in DNA: TGCGCCAGCAGCCAAGAACAGGGGATCCTCTACGAGCAGTACTTC. Encoded protein: CASSQEQGILYEQYF.

The chain carries TRBV21-1 and TRBJ2-5. TRBV21-1 is labeled a pseudogene. The CDR3 length is 12 residues. The CDR3 DNA reads TGTGCCAGCCCCGGGCAGCAAGAGACCCAGTACTTC. Protein sequence: CASPGQQETQYF.

This chain links TRBV28 with TRBJ1-2; 10 bases align to TRBD1. CDR1 and CDR2 (germline): MDHEN, SYDVKM. This CDR3 spans 17 amino acids. J lost 2 bases, V lost 4 bases, and 10 bases had no gene match. DNA for the CDR3: TGTGCCAGCAGTTCTCGCCGAGGGACAGGGGCCAACTATGGCTACACCTTC. Translated, it gives CASSSRRGTGANYGYTF.

The rearrangement links TRBV27 to TRBJ1-2; D is uncertain. CDR3 length: 16 residues. Germline CDR1 and CDR2: MNHEY and SMNVEV (reference sequence). V gave up 3 bases and J gave up 4 bases, with 18 bases separating them. The CDR3: CASSFSLGSMAYGYTF. Written as DNA, the CDR3 is TGTGCCAGCAGTTTCTCTTTGGGGTCTATGGCCTATGGCTACACCTTC.

The rearrangement links TRBV6-5 to TRBJ2-2, with 8 bases matching TRBD1. CDR1 MNHEY and CDR2 SVGAGI come from the germline V gene. There are 15 residues in the CDR3. V lost 0 bases, J lost 7 bases, and 4 bases stayed unmatched. In DNA form, the CDR3 reads TGTGCCAGCAGTTACTCACAGGGGGGTGACGGGGAGCTGTTTTTT. Translation: CASSYSQGGDGELFF.

This clone was detected once. The CDR3 is CASSLRQGPSYNEQFF. In DNA form, the CDR3 reads TGTGCCAGCAGCCTAAGACAGGGGCCCTCCTACAATGAGCAGTTCTTC. The chain couples TRBV7-6 to TRBJ2-1, with 8 bases matching TRBD1. V was pared by 5 bases and J by 0 bases, with 6 bases of the junction left unmatched. The CDR3 runs to 16 residues. In germline, CDR1 is SGHVS, CDR2 FNYEAQ.

The CDR3 region is CASSSPRVAGVGEQYF. In nucleotides, the CDR3 is TGTGCCAGCAGTTCACCCCGAGTAGCGGGAGTTGGCGAGCAGTACTTC. V usage is TRBV27 and J usage is TRBJ2-7; 9 nucleotides agree with TRBD2. V was pared by 4 bases and J by 6 bases, with 13 bases of the junction left unmatched. Germline V CDR1 and CDR2: MNHEY, SMNVEV (reference sequence). The CDR3 totals 16 residues.

The chain joins TRBV10-3 to TRBJ2-5; TRBD2 might be the D (6 bases). Judging by the DNA end, TRBJ2-7 fits better; the J call may be wrong. Germline loops: CDR1 ENHRY, CDR2 SYGVKD. The CDR3 has 12 residues. The CDR3 sequence is CAISEGGDEQYF. CDR3 DNA: TGTGCCATCAGTGAGGGCGGGGACGAGCAGTACTTC.

This chain joins TRBV10-2 and TRBJ2-1, with a possible D match to TRBD2 (6 bases). With 4 bases removed from V and 8 bases from J, the gap between germline ends came to 15 bases. Looked up from germline, CDR1 is WSHSY and CDR2 is SAAADI. The length of the CDR3 is 14 residues. CDR3: CASSVTSWVDEQFF. CDR3 DNA: TGCGCCAGCAGTGTGACTAGTTGGGTGGATGAGCAGTTCTTC.

This chain connects TRBV4-1 to TRBJ1-3; D remains ambiguous. Germline V gene data show CDR1 as MGHRA and CDR2 as YSYEKL. This CDR3 is built from 18 residues. V was clipped by 0 bases and J by 0 bases, with 15 bases between them. CDR3 coding DNA: TGCGCCAGCAGCCAAGATCTGTTTCCAGGTAGCTCTGGAAACACCATATATTTT. Translating gives CASSQDLFPGSSGNTIYF.

The chain carries TRBV6-5 and TRBJ1-2, with 7 bases fitting TRBD1. CDR1 MNHEY and CDR2 SVGAGI come from the germline V gene. V dropped 6 bases and J dropped 5; count of bases not matched to a gene: 9. The CDR3 runs to 14 residues. The CDR3, as DNA: TGTGCCAGCAGGCCGACAGGGCAGCCATATGGCTACACCTTC. This translates into CASRPTGQPYGYTF.

The chain uses TRBV4-2 and TRBJ2-7; 8 nucleotides line up with TRBD2. Germline CDR1 is LGHNA and CDR2 is YNFKEQ. V shed 8 bases, J shed 6 bases, and the junction held 12 bases outside the gene matches. The CDR3 sequence is 14 residues long. The CDR3: CASGSGSRFSEQYF. The CDR3 DNA follows: TGTGCCAGCGGGAGCGGGAGTCGGTTTAGCGAGCAGTACTTC.

This chain uses TRBV5-1 with TRBJ2-1; D may match TRBD1 or TRBD2 (5 bases each). V gave up 4 bases and J gave up 4 bases, with 12 bases separating them. This CDR3 comprises 14 residues. In germline, CDR1 is SGHRS, CDR2 YFSETQ. Here the CDR3 reads CASSEGPQYNEQFF. CDR3 sequence (DNA): TGCGCCAGCAGCGAGGGACCGCAATACAATGAGCAGTTCTTC.

For this clone: Additional DNA sequences in this sample encode the identical CDR3. The chain combines TRBV7-9 with TRBJ2-1; no clear D. The CDR3 covers 13 residues. Germline V gene data show CDR1 as SEHNR and CDR2 as FQNEAQ (reference sequence). Trimming left V 1 base short and J 5 bases short, with 6 bases between. CDR3 loop: CASSLVLNNEQFF. DNA of the CDR3: TGTGCCAGCAGCTTAGTACTCAACAATGAGCAGTTCTTC.

The rearrangement links TRBV4-1 to TRBJ1-3; D might be TRBD1 (6 bases). Germline CDR1 MGHRA, CDR2 YSYEKL. This CDR3 spans 15 amino acids. Trimming took 0 bases from V and 8 from J, leaving 14 bases between them. DNA for the CDR3: TGCGCCAGCAGCCAAGATCGGTGGGAGGGGGACACCATATATTTT. Translating gives CASSQDRWEGDTIYF.

CDR3 sequence: CASSGTPYPGYEQYF. The CDR3 coding sequence is TGTGCCAGCAGTGGGACACCTTATCCGGGATACGAGCAGTACTTC. V is TRBV6-1 and J is TRBJ2-7, with D possibly called TRBD1 or TRBD2 (5 bases each). The V and J ends lost 4 bases and 4 bases respectively, with 17 bases between them. Germline V CDR1 and CDR2: MNHNS, SASEGT. The CDR3 sequence is 15 residues long.

A note on this clone: This CDR3 is also generated by other DNA sequences in the sample. The chain links TRBV2 to TRBJ2-7, with a weak D call TRBD2 (5 bases). This CDR3 is 14 amino acids long. V was trimmed by 1 base and J by 2 bases, leaving 9 bases between them. Germline CDR1 and CDR2: SNHLY and FYNNEI. The CDR3 here is CASSEGTGAYEQYF. Written as DNA, the CDR3 is TGTGCCAGCAGTGAAGGGACTGGCGCCTACGAGCAGTACTTC.

The V and J genes are TRBV9 and TRBJ2-5, with 7 bases aligning to TRBD1. V shed 3 bases and J 0 bases; nucleotides not matched to a gene: 11. This CDR3 contains 17 residues. Germline lookup yields CDR1 SGDLS and CDR2 YYNGEE. In DNA, the CDR3 is TGTGCCAGCAGCGACATCCGACAGGGTTCTTACCAAGAGACCCAGTACTTC. Translating it yields CASSDIRQGSYQETQYF.

The chain has TRBV30 and TRBJ2-1; TRBD1 might be the D (5 bases). The CDR3 extends over 13 amino acids. Trimming left V 3 bases short and J 4 bases short, with 10 bases between. The germline V gene encodes CDR1 GTSNPN and CDR2 SVGIG (reference sequence). The CDR3 loop is CAWRGDSYNEQFF. Here the CDR3 DNA reads TGTGCCTGGAGGGGTGACAGTTACAATGAGCAGTTCTTC.

V and J are TRBV18 and TRBJ1-3, with D possibly matching TRBD1 (6 bases). Trimming took 3 bases from V and 0 from J, leaving 12 bases between them. CDR3 length: 16 residues. Germline loops: CDR1 KGHSH, CDR2 LQKENI. The CDR3 here is CASSPWDTHSGNTIYF. The CDR3 coding sequence is TGTGCCAGCTCACCCTGGGACACCCACTCTGGAAACACCATATATTTT.

The rearrangement joins TRBV6-1 to TRBJ2-7; 8 bases match TRBD2. The CDR3 has 18 amino acids. J lost 4 bases, V lost 2 bases, and 16 bases had no gene match. Germline V gene data show CDR1 as MNHNS and CDR2 as SASEGT. The DNA of the CDR3 is TGTGCCAGCAGTGAATTAGGGGTTAGCGGGGCCTTTCTTTACGAGCAGTACTTC. Protein: CASSELGVSGAFLYEQYF.

This sequence joins TRBV27 and TRBJ2-1; D gene uncertain. The CDR3 consists of 13 residues. Between the trimmed V and J ends, which lost 4 bases and 7 bases, there was a span of 11 bases. Germline CDR1 reads MNHEY; CDR2 reads SMNVEV (reference sequence). This CDR3 reads CASSSLPLNEQFF. The CDR3 DNA is TGTGCCAGCAGTTCCCTCCCCCTTAATGAGCAGTTCTTC.